This T cell receptor (beta chain) came from a study of response to subunit inactivated influenza vaccine. Study observations and caveats: Only a handful of new T cells, the authors suggested, are recruited with each seasonal influenza vaccination.

This clonotype was seen a few times. Its antigen is currently unknown. TCRdb redid the calling of the RT-PCR reads with MiXCR, one entry per CDR3 protein. The data show hundreds of thousands of distinct CDR3 sequences, 7.5% to 8.5% seen once. This CDR3 contains 13 residues. The V gene's germline CDR1 is SGHDN and CDR2 FVKESK. V shed 6 bases and J 7 bases; nucleotides not matched to a gene: 5. Sequences were derived from PBMCs from blood, sampled about 24 months after vaccination. The chain is built from TRBV14 and TRBJ2-1, with 8 bases fitting TRBD2. The TCR was taken from a man aged 50-75 years who received an inactivated influenza vaccine. The CDR3 is CASSRGGRNEQFF. The CDR3, as DNA: TGTGCCAGCAGTCGGGGGGGCCGGAATGAGCAGTTCTTC.